The 10 T cell receptor beta chains presented below share a single source sample, sequenced in a study of T-cell memory formation after mild COVID-19. TCRdb re-analysed the 5' RACE reads in MiXCR, keeping a single row per CDR3 protein. The sample lists over 300,000 distinct CDR3 sequences; 20% to 25% were seen once. Source material: PBMCs or a T cell subset sorted from them (not recorded which). These receptors originate from a man aged 18 to 29 who had mild COVID-19 (a few samples of this study predate the infection). Cell type and time point are not known.

This clonotype came up a few times. The chain uses TRBV11-2 and TRBJ2-2; D may be TRBD1 or TRBD2 (5 bases each). V was pared by 2 bases and J by 6 bases, with 10 bases between. Per the germline V gene, CDR1 is SGHAT and CDR2 is FQNNGV. The CDR3 is made up of 14 amino acids. CDR3 amino acids: CASSLFRGAGELFF. The CDR3, as DNA: TGTGCCAGCAGCTTATTTAGGGGAGCCGGGGAGCTGTTTTTT.

There are many counts of this clonotype. The rearrangement links TRBV5-1 to TRBJ2-2; a possible D gene is TRBD1 (6 bases). CDR1 is SGHRS and CDR2 is YFSETQ in the germline V gene. CDR3 length: 13 amino acids. Trimming shortened V by 1 base and J by 6 bases, and 7 bases separated the two germline ends. In nucleotides, the CDR3 is TGCGCCAGCAGCTTGTCAGGGGCCGGGGAGCTGTTTTTT. This translates into CASSLSGAGELFF.

Details on this clonotype: This clone may be a read error of a much larger clone one base away. The CDR3 region has the DNA TGTGCCAGCAGACAACACAGGGCAGAAGCTTTCTTT. This gives the protein CASRQHRAEAFF. The chain combines TRBV7-2 with TRBJ1-1; possibly TRBD1 for D (6 bases). The CDR3 covers 12 residues. V shed 6 bases and J shed 8 bases, with 13 bases lying between them. Germline loops: CDR1 SGHTA, CDR2 FQGNSA.

CDR3 region: CASRLRTGVWELFF. The CDR3 DNA follows: TGTGCCAGCAGACTAAGGACAGGGGTCTGGGAGCTGTTTTTT. The rearrangement joins TRBV6-2 or TRBV6-3 to TRBJ2-2, with TRBD1 matching 9 bases. Germline trimming cut 6 bases from V and 9 bases from J; bases unmatched to any gene: 8. The CDR3 loop spans 14 amino acids. From germline, CDR1 is MNHEY and CDR2 SVGEGT.

This clonotype was detected a few times. This chain joins TRBV3-1 and TRBJ2-5, with unresolved D. The germline V and J ends were trimmed by 7 bases and 5 bases, with 14 bases remaining between them. The CDR3 covers 13 residues. Germline assignment: CDR1 LGHDT and CDR2 YNNKEL (reference sequence). The CDR3 is CASTHEGRETQYF. CDR3 nucleotides: TGTGCCAGCACCCACGAAGGGCGCGAGACCCAGTACTTC.

The chain couples TRBV18 to TRBJ2-7; 11 bases are shared with TRBD1. The J segment lost 3 bases and the V segment lost 4 bases, leaving 5 bases of the junction unmatched. This CDR3 spans 15 amino acids. Germline CDR1 KGHSH, CDR2 LQKENI. The CDR3 nucleotides read TGTGCCAGCTCACTCCGAGGGACAGGGGGCTACGAGCAGTACTTC. Its protein product is CASSLRGTGGYEQYF.

This clonotype was recorded many times. The genes are TRBV6-4 and TRBJ2-3; 11 bases are shared with TRBD2. Germline trimming cut 4 bases from V and 3 bases from J; bases unmatched to any gene: 3. The CDR3 is 15 amino acids. CDR1 is MRHNA and CDR2 is SNTAGT in the germline V gene. The CDR3: CASSVSGGATDTQYF. Written as DNA, the CDR3 is TGTGCCAGCAGTGTTAGCGGGGGGGCGACAGATACGCAGTATTTT.

The chain joins TRBV12-3 or TRBV12-4 to TRBJ1-2; D not certain. V lost 4 bases, J lost 13 bases, and 10 bases lay in between. This CDR3 comprises 10 residues. The CDR3 bases are TGTGCCAGCAGTTCTTCAAGAAGCACCTTC. This encodes CASSSSRSTF.

This clonotype was picked up a small number of times. V is TRBV10-3 and J is TRBJ2-7, with 7 bases aligning to TRBD2. Unmatched junction bases numbered 3, after V lost 7 bases and J lost 0 bases. This CDR3 has 13 residues. Per the germline V gene, CDR1 is ENHRY and CDR2 is SYGVKD. In nucleotides, the CDR3 is TGTGCCATCAACGGGGGGAGCTCCTACGAGCAGTACTTC. Translating it yields CAINGGSSYEQYF.

This clonotype was seen many times. The J gene is TRBJ2-7, the V gene TRBV3-1; D tentatively fits TRBD1 or TRBD2 (5 bases each). Trimming stripped 7 bases from V and 6 bases from J, with 13 bases between. CDR3 length: 12 residues. Germline values: CDR1 LGHDT, CDR2 YNNKEL (reference sequence). The CDR3 DNA sequence: TGTGCCAGCATGGGTGGGGGATCCGAGCAGTACTTC. This encodes CASMGGGSEQYF.